This is a list of T cell receptor beta chains from one sample in a study of cytomegalovirus exposure and HLA in healthy donors. Method: immunoSEQ multiplex PCR; TCRdb's copy keeps in-frame clones and lacks some. The repertoire holds 150,000 or so clones, with around 77% as singletons. The specimen was PBMCs. The receptors were sampled from a man between 45 and 60 years old in good health and CMV-seropositive. Each CDR3 is given with its conserved first and last residue. The order of the fields is V gene, D gene, clone size, J gene, CDR3 protein, CDR3 DNA. D genes are given only for firm matches. The listing skips clone size in some rows; elsewhere it reads once, few, many or a size class.

>TRBV5-1|TRBD2|NA|TRBJ2-3
CASSFRSGGSDTQYF
TGCGCCAGCAGCTTTAGGTCGGGGGGGTCGGATACGCAGTATTTT
>TRBV9|TRBD1|few|TRBJ1-5
CASSPDPGQGQPQHF
TGTGCCAGCAGCCCCGACCCGGGACAGGGCCAGCCCCAGCATTTT
>TRBV29-1|NA|NA|TRBJ2-7
CSVGRTLGVQYF
TGCAGCGTGGGTCGCACCTTAGGGGTGCAGTACTTC
>TRBV6-1|TRBD2|few|TRBJ2-3
CACELAASTDTQYF
TGTGCCTGCGAACTAGCGGCTAGCACAGATACGCAGTATTTT
>TRBV9|NA|NA|TRBJ1-2
CASSVVGGGGYGYTF
TGTGCCAGCAGCGTAGTTGGCGGGGGAGGCTATGGCTACACCTTC
>TRBV7-9|TRBD1|few|TRBJ2-7
CASSLVSGQGPYEQYF
TGTGCCAGCAGCTTAGTCTCGGGACAGGGACCCTACGAGCAGTACTTC
>TRBV29-1|TRBD1|NA|TRBJ2-5
CSVWRQGSQETQYF
TGCAGCGTTTGGCGACAGGGTTCTCAAGAGACCCAGTACTTC
>TRBV7-8|NA|few|TRBJ2-6
CASSLRQGTGANVLTF
TGTGCCAGCAGCTTACGTCAGGGGACTGGGGCCAACGTCCTGACTTTC
>TRBV19|NA|NA|TRBJ1-5
CASSISGRVRRNQPQHF
TGTGCCAGTAGCATATCCGGCAGGGTTAGGCGCAATCAGCCCCAGCATTTT
>TRBV28|TRBD1|NA|TRBJ1-4
CASRAGTATNEKLFF
TGTGCCAGCAGGGCCGGGACAGCAACTAATGAAAAACTGTTTTTT
>TRBV7-9|TRBD2|NA|TRBJ2-5
CASSLTSGETQYF
TGTGCCAGCAGCCTGACTAGCGGCGAGACCCAGTACTTC
>TRBV27|TRBD1|NA|TRBJ1-6
CASSSGGYSSLHF
TGTGCCAGCAGCTCAGGGGGTTATTCATCCCTCCACTTT
>TRBV7-7|TRBD2|NA|TRBJ2-3
CASSSSGGDTDTQYF
TGTGCTAGCAGCTCTAGCGGGGGGGACACAGATACGCAGTATTTT
>TRBV29-1|TRBD1|NA|TRBJ2-4
CSVVVAGGNIQYF
TGCAGCGTTGTCGTGGCAGGGGGAAACATTCAGTACTTC
>TRBV27|TRBD2|NA|TRBJ2-7
CASSLAGGIYEQYF
TGTGCCAGCAGTTTAGCGGGGGGCATCTACGAGCAGTACTTC
>TRBV5-1|TRBD2|NA|TRBJ2-3
CASSSSGGRVSTDTQYF
TGCGCCAGCAGCTCCAGCGGGGGGCGGGTTAGCACAGATACGCAGTATTTT
>TRBV25-1|NA|many|TRBJ2-2
CASSSRTIGGELFF
TGTGCCAGCAGTTCCCGCACCATCGGCGGGGAGCTGTTTTTT
>TRBV11-3|TRBD1|NA|TRBJ2-1
CASSLDRGIAYNEQFF
TGTGCCAGCAGCTTGGACAGGGGTATCGCCTACAATGAGCAGTTCTTC
>TRBV27|TRBD1|few|TRBJ1-2
CASRLGDRAYGYTF
TGTGCCAGCCGCCTCGGAGACAGGGCTTACGGCTACACCTTC
>TRBV4-2|TRBD2|NA|TRBJ2-3
CASSQVGAGALTDTQYF
TGTGCCAGCAGCCAAGTAGGAGCGGGGGCCCTCACAGATACGCAGTATTTT
>TRBV2|TRBD2|NA|TRBJ2-7
CASSTAGPYEQYF
TGTGCCAGCTCCACAGCGGGACCCTACGAGCAGTACTTC
>TRBV6-5|NA|NA|TRBJ2-3
CASSYSGRSTDTQYF
TGTGCCAGCAGTTACTCAGGCAGGTCCACAGATACGCAGTATTTT
>TRBV27|TRBD1|once|TRBJ2-7
CASSPEGQGAYEQYF
TGTGCCAGCAGTCCGGAGGGACAGGGAGCCTACGAGCAGTACTTC
>TRBV28|NA|NA|TRBJ1-5
CASGSPGRSNQPQHF
TGTGCCAGCGGGTCCCCGGGAAGGTCAAATCAGCCCCAGCATTTT
>TRBV4-1|NA|NA|TRBJ2-5
CASSPGHRQETQYF
TGCGCCAGTTCGCCGGGACACAGACAAGAGACCCAGTACTTC
>TRBV5-1|TRBD1|NA|TRBJ2-5
CASSLGSGGAETQYF
TGCGCCAGCAGCTTGGGATCAGGGGGTGCAGAGACCCAGTACTTC
>TRBV4-3|NA|NA|TRBJ1-5
CASSQMETQHHQPQHF
TGCGCCAGCAGCCAAATGGAGACTCAGCACCATCAGCCCCAGCATTTT
>TRBV9|TRBD2|NA|TRBJ2-1
CASSFRLAGVYNEQFF
TGTGCCAGCAGCTTTAGACTAGCGGGCGTTTACAATGAGCAGTTCTTC
>TRBV4-1|TRBD2|NA|TRBJ2-5
CASSQDLGLATEAQYF
TGCGCCAGCAGCCAAGATCTGGGACTAGCGACCGAGGCCCAGTACTTC
>TRBV7-8|TRBD1|few|TRBJ1-2
CASSLLLGQALSGGYTF
TGTGCCAGCAGCTTACTTCTCGGACAGGCTCTGTCTGGGGGCTACACCTTC
>TRBV5-4|TRBD2|NA|TRBJ2-1
CASRPGGSSYNEQFF
TGTGCCAGCAGGCCGGGGGGGAGCTCCTACAATGAGCAGTTCTTC
>TRBV7-2|NA|NA|TRBJ1-5
CASSLGYSSNQPQHF
TGTGCCAGCAGCTTAGGGTACAGCAGCAATCAGCCCCAGCATTTT
>TRBV21-1|NA|NA|TRBJ1-5
CASRRPGGPPFNQPQHF
TGTGCCAGCAGAAGGCCAGGGGGCCCGCCTTTCAATCAGCCCCAGCATTTT
>TRBV7-9|NA|NA|TRBJ1-5
CASSASDGRNQPQHF
TGTGCCAGCAGCGCGAGCGATGGGAGAAATCAGCCCCAGCATTTT
>TRBV4-3|TRBD1|NA|TRBJ1-1
CASSHSTGGIEAFF
TGCGCCAGCAGCCATTCCACAGGGGGCATTGAAGCTTTCTTT
>TRBV6-5|TRBD1|NA|TRBJ1-2
CASSLQGVEYGYTF
TGTGCCAGCAGTTTACAGGGGGTTGAGTATGGCTACACCTTC
>TRBV6-5|TRBD2|NA|TRBJ2-3
CASSPIAGETDTQYF
TGTGCCAGCAGTCCTATAGCGGGGGAGACAGATACGCAGTATTTT
>TRBV7-9|TRBD1|NA|TRBJ1-2
CASSLGRDRVGGYTF
TGTGCCAGCAGCTTAGGACGGGACAGGGTCGGGGGCTACACCTTC
>TRBV19|NA|NA|TRBJ1-5
CASSVSRGTQPQHF
TGTGCCAGTAGTGTCAGCAGGGGTACTCAGCCCCAGCATTTT